The rows below give T cell receptor beta chains drawn from one sample of a study of CD8 T cells in Susac syndrome. TCRdb reanalysed the immunoSEQ multiplex PCR reads using MiXCR and keeps one entry per CDR3 protein. The table lists 200,000 to 250,000 distinct CDR3 sequences, roughly 92% of them singletons. The sequenced material came from CD8+ T cells from PBMCs. The receptors were gathered from a human donor with multiple sclerosis. The CDR3 runs from the conserved cysteine through the conserved F or W. A D gene is named only where the DNA matches it firmly. Some rows mark clone size as missing; the rest say once, few, many or name a class of expanded clone.

v_gene: TRBV13
len: 14
d_gene: NA
j_gene: TRBJ2-5
abundance: NA
CDR3nt: TGTGCCAGCACTCCCCCGGGCCGTCGGGAGACCCAGTACTTC
CDR3aa: CASTPPGRRETQYF

v_gene: TRBV5-1
len: 15
d_gene: NA
j_gene: TRBJ2-7
abundance: NA
CDR3nt: TGCGCCAGCAGCTTGGCCTCCGGCAGGGGAAGCGAGCAGTACTTC
CDR3aa: CASSLASGRGSEQYF

v_gene: TRBV9
len: 15
d_gene: NA
j_gene: TRBJ1-2
abundance: NA
CDR3nt: TGTGCCAGCAGCAGTTTGAGGGGCAGGACCGTGGGCTACACCTTC
CDR3aa: CASSSLRGRTVGYTF

v_gene: TRBV6-5
len: 13
d_gene: NA
j_gene: TRBJ2-7
abundance: few
CDR3nt: TGTGCCAGCAGTTACGGCAGGACCTACGAGCAGTACTTC
CDR3aa: CASSYGRTYEQYF

v_gene: TRBV9
len: 15
d_gene: NA
j_gene: TRBJ2-2
abundance: NA
CDR3nt: TGTGCCAGCAGCCCCCACAGGGCGAGCACCGGGGAGCTGTTTTTT
CDR3aa: CASSPHRASTGELFF

v_gene: TRBV27
len: 15
d_gene: TRBD2
j_gene: TRBJ2-7
abundance: NA
CDR3nt: TGTGCCAGCAGTTACACAACGGGAGGGCCTTACGAGCAGTACTTC
CDR3aa: CASSYTTGGPYEQYF

v_gene: TRBV9
len: 15
d_gene: TRBD2
j_gene: TRBJ2-3
abundance: NA
CDR3nt: TGTGCCAGCAGCGTAGTGGAGCGGGGGACAGATACGCAGTATTTT
CDR3aa: CASSVVERGTDTQYF

v_gene: TRBV30
len: 12
d_gene: NA
j_gene: TRBJ1-6
abundance: NA
CDR3nt: TGTGCCTGGGTGGGACTCCCTTTGACCCTCCACTTT
CDR3aa: CAWVGLPLTLHF

v_gene: TRBV5-1
len: 12
d_gene: NA
j_gene: TRBJ2-2
abundance: NA
CDR3nt: TGCGCCAGCAGCGACGGCGCCGGGGAGCTGTTTTTT
CDR3aa: CASSDGAGELFF

v_gene: TRBV4-3
len: 15
d_gene: TRBD2
j_gene: TRBJ2-7
abundance: once
CDR3nt: TGCGCCAGCAGCCACCTCGGACTAGGCAGCGACGAGCAGTACTTC
CDR3aa: CASSHLGLGSDEQYF

v_gene: TRBV6-5
len: 21
d_gene: TRBD2
j_gene: TRBJ2-3
abundance: NA
CDR3nt: TGTGCCAGCAGTTACTCGATCGGACTAGCGGGAGGGTCCTCCAACACAGATACGCAGTATTTT
CDR3aa: CASSYSIGLAGGSSNTDTQYF

v_gene: TRBV15
len: 14
d_gene: NA
j_gene: TRBJ1-2
abundance: once
CDR3nt: TGTGCCACCAGCGCCTTCGGGGCTAAGGATGGCTACACCTTC
CDR3aa: CATSAFGAKDGYTF

v_gene: TRBV6-5
len: 14
d_gene: NA
j_gene: TRBJ2-1
abundance: NA
CDR3nt: TGTGCCAGCAGACCCGTGGTCCGCTACAATGAGCAGTTCTTC
CDR3aa: CASRPVVRYNEQFF

v_gene: TRBV20-1
len: 10
d_gene: NA
j_gene: TRBJ2-1
abundance: once
CDR3nt: TGCAGTGCTGGCTGGGATGAGCAGTTCTTC
CDR3aa: CSAGWDEQFF

v_gene: TRBV7-9
len: 16
d_gene: NA
j_gene: TRBJ1-2
abundance: NA
CDR3nt: TGTGCCAGCAGCTTGAGCATTCAGGGAGGAAACTATGGCTACACCTTC
CDR3aa: CASSLSIQGGNYGYTF

v_gene: TRBV19
len: 14
d_gene: NA
j_gene: TRBJ2-1
abundance: NA
CDR3nt: TGTGCCAGTAGTATTACTGAGTCCTACAATGAGCAGTTCTTC
CDR3aa: CASSITESYNEQFF

v_gene: TRBV21-1
len: 14
d_gene: NA
j_gene: TRBJ2-7
abundance: NA
CDR3nt: TGTGCCAGCAGCAAAGAAGGCCCCCGACGAGCAAAACACTTC
CDR3aa: CASSKEGPRRAKHF

v_gene: TRBV19
len: 11
d_gene: NA
j_gene: TRBJ1-1
abundance: NA
CDR3nt: TGTGCCAGTAGTATGCTGGCTGAAGCTTTCTTT
CDR3aa: CASSMLAEAFF

v_gene: TRBV4-3
len: 17
d_gene: TRBD2
j_gene: TRBJ2-7
abundance: NA
CDR3nt: TGCGCCAGCAGCCAAGGTCTCTCTAGCGGGAGGGCCTACGAGCAGTACTTC
CDR3aa: CASSQGLSSGRAYEQYF

v_gene: TRBV5-1
len: 15
d_gene: TRBD2
j_gene: TRBJ2-5
abundance: NA
CDR3nt: TGCGCCAGCAGCCTTGGGGAGACTAGCTGGGAGACCCAGTACTTC
CDR3aa: CASSLGETSWETQYF

v_gene: TRBV19
len: 18
d_gene: TRBD1
j_gene: TRBJ1-2
abundance: NA
CDR3nt: TGTGCCAGTACTCCCCCCTGGAACAGGGGGGATCGTGGTGTAGGCTACACCTTC
CDR3aa: CASTPPWNRGDRGVGYTF

v_gene: TRBV19
len: 15
d_gene: NA
j_gene: TRBJ2-7
abundance: NA
CDR3nt: TGTGCCAGTAGTATAGCTCGGCGGAGTACCTACGAGCAGTACTTC
CDR3aa: CASSIARRSTYEQYF

v_gene: TRBV5-6
len: 13
d_gene: TRBD2
j_gene: TRBJ2-7
abundance: NA
CDR3nt: TGTGCCAGCAGTTCGGGAGGTTCCTACGAGCAGTACTTC
CDR3aa: CASSSGGSYEQYF

v_gene: TRBV28
len: 13
d_gene: NA
j_gene: TRBJ1-6
abundance: NA
CDR3nt: TGTGCCAGCAGTCCCCTACCCGGCTCACCCCTCCACTTT
CDR3aa: CASSPLPGSPLHF